This T cell receptor (beta chain) was observed in a study of blood T cell repertoires in COVID-19. For the study at large: Some COVID-19 samples were acute and others convalescent; all came from the United States, Italy and Spain. PBMCs, B-cell-depleted T cells, or T cells were the source of the cDNA or gDNA that made up the material.

Germline-derived CDR1 and CDR2 are MNHEY and SVGEGT. The trim removed 2 bases at V and 4 bases at J, leaving 10 bases unmatched. There are 17 residues in the CDR3. Authors' methods: Cell counts per sample came from amplifying reference gene primers. Sequencing used immunoSEQ multiplex PCR; TCRdb keeps in-frame clones, though not all of them. D and trimming were read from the DNA, whereas the V and J calls and clone size are those reported in that table. The sample carries about 300,000 clones, over 75% recorded once. This clonotype originated in a human donor in a cohort sampled during active COVID-19. The sequenced sample was peripheral blood. The chain has TRBV6-2 or TRBV6-3 and TRBJ2-5, with 10 bases fitting TRBD2. The CDR3 protein is CASSYGTLAGEGETQYF. CDR3 sequence (DNA): TGTGCCAGCAGTTACGGGACGCTAGCGGGAGAAGGAGAGACCCAGTACTTC.